This T cell receptor (beta chain) came from a study of blood T cell repertoires in COVID-19. Study at large: T cells, B-cell-depleted T cells, or PBMCs provided the cDNA or gDNA that served as material.

In Seattle, patients joined the study during active infection and were tracked longitudinally. The germline V gene has CDR1 SGHTA and CDR2 FQGTGA. After removal of 8 bases from V and 3 bases from J, the junction contained 8 bases not matched to a gene. This CDR3 comprises 14 residues. The repertoire was sequenced with immunoSEQ multiplex PCR; TCRdb's copy has only in-frame clones and lacks some. The sample has fewer than 250,000 clones, 65% to 90% seen once. The material sequenced was peripheral blood. The V and J genes are TRBV7-3 and TRBJ2-3; 7 positions match TRBD2. This TCR was recovered from a man aged 50 or older with COVID-19, enrolled during active disease. This chain's CDR3 is CASGIGGTTDTQYF. The CDR3 coding sequence is TGTGCCAGCGGGATCGGGGGGACTACAGATACGCAGTATTTT. Full variable domain (remainder filled in from reference TRBV7-3 and TRBJ2-3): GAGVSQTPSNKVTEKGKYVELRCDPISGHTALYWYRQSLGQGPEFLIYFQGTGAADDSGLPNDRFFAVRPEGSVSTLKIQRTERGDSAVYLCASGIGGTTDTQYFGPGTRLTVL.